This T cell receptor beta chain was recovered during a study of cytomegalovirus exposure and HLA in healthy donors. 13 Jbeta primers and 60 Vbeta primers were used for the PCR. The protocol was immunoSEQ multiplex PCR, while the TCRdb copy is restricted to in-frame clones and leaves out a portion. Among some 70,000 clones listed, around 82% were seen once. The sequencing sample was made of PBMCs. This sequence was found in a man between 18 and 29 years old in good health and CMV-seronegative.

The CDR3 reads CASSPGQGPANYGYTF. The CDR3 DNA reads TGTGCCAGCTCCCCGGGACAGGGGCCGGCTAACTATGGCTACACCTTC. The rearrangement uses TRBV18 and TRBJ1-2; 10 bases are a match to TRBD1. Per the germline V gene, CDR1 is KGHSH and CDR2 is LQKENI. The CDR3 length is 16 residues. The J segment lost 0 bases and the V segment lost 6 bases, leaving 7 bases of the junction unmatched.